A single sample gave rise to the 2 T cell receptor beta chains below, sequenced in a study of regulatory T cells in long-lasting Graves disease. iRepertoire HTBI primers and Arm-PCR of CDR3 regions built TCR beta libraries. From the multiplex PCR reads, TCRdb called clonotypes with MiXCR, one entry per CDR3 protein. The data contain hundreds of thousands of distinct CDR3 sequences, roughly 21% of them singletons. Stated time point: persistent/refractory GD, antithyroid drugs over 5 years with positive TRAb. Making the TCR library involved RNA that had been extracted from PBMCs. This specimen consisted of peripheral blood mononuclear cells (PBMCs), obtained when the disease was refractory, from a patient treated with antithyroid drugs. These receptors all come from a female donor with Graves disease.

The rearrangement uses TRBV5-1 and TRBJ1-5; D possibly corresponds to TRBD1 (5 bases). Per germline, CDR1 SGHRS and CDR2 YFSETQ. Trimming cost V 0 bases and J 6 bases, with 16 bases left between them. The CDR3 contains 16 residues. Here the CDR3 reads CASSLASGAEGQPQHF. The CDR3 nucleotides read TGCGCCAGCAGCTTGGCCTCCGGGGCTGAAGGTCAGCCCCAGCATTTT.

This clonotype was detected many times. The gene calls are TRBV3-1 and TRBJ1-1, with unresolved D. V lost 0 bases and J 7 bases, leaving 12 bases between the germline ends. The CDR3 spans 14 residues. The germline gives CDR1 LGHDT, CDR2 YNNKEL (reference sequence). The CDR3 protein is CASSQEVRVHEAFF. The CDR3 DNA reads as TGTGCCAGCAGCCAAGAGGTCCGAGTTCATGAAGCTTTCTTT.